This TCR beta chain was identified during a study of T cells in Graves' hyperthyroidism and ophthalmopathy. As for the study in general: Peripheral blood samples were taken at initial diagnosis, prior to any treatment.

Diagnosing involved the use of clinical symptoms, serum thyroxine and TRAb, thyroid ultrasound and orbital computed tomography. Study-level findings and limits: Most clonotypes expanded in thyroid above 0.001 were likewise present in blood. Before onset, ophthalmopathy was predicted by the model a median roughly six months earlier.

RNA transcripts were the template for amplifying TCR beta CDR3 regions. A first-round RT-PCR of the TCR CDR3 used the HTBI primer set. MiXCR was run by TCRdb on the multiplex PCR reads, yielding one entry per CDR3 protein. The profile shows around 340,000 distinct CDR3 sequences, roughly 17% of them singletons. As to this clonotype: Its specificity is unknown.

The source is a man younger than 45 with Graves' hyperthyroidism. Material for sequencing was blood.

The CDR3, as DNA: TGTGCCAGCAGCTCCGGGACCAAAAACATTCAGTACTTC. Protein product: CASSSGTKNIQYF. The chain joins TRBV11-2 to TRBJ2-4; a weak D match, TRBD2 (5 bases). V lost 4 bases and J lost 2, with 6 bases in between. Germline V CDR1 and CDR2: SGHAT, FQNNGV. This CDR3 has 13 amino acids.